This TCR beta chain was captured by sequencing in a study of cytomegalovirus exposure and HLA in healthy donors. In the study overall: A prior analysis found 90 million to 120 million unique TCR beta sequences from some 190 million T cells. A preliminary data release comprised tens of millions of unique TCRs obtained from HLA-typed donors. Study-wide findings and caveats: By a later analysis, the bulk of CMV-associated TCR beta chains appeared HLA-restricted.

Primers for the PCR totalled 60 Vbeta and 13 Jbeta. Sequencing was performed with immunoSEQ multiplex PCR; in TCRdb, only in-frame clones are kept and a portion is missing. This sample carries 85,000 to 120,000 clones, approximately 87% of them seen once, and the ten largest clones take 2.5% to 3%. The CDR3 sequence is 15 residues long. V lost 3 bases, J lost 4 bases, and 7 bases stayed unmatched. Germline CDR1 SGHRS, CDR2 YFSETQ. On this clone itself: Its antigen is not identified.

The chain combines TRBV5-1 with TRBJ1-2; 9 positions agree with TRBD1. The TCR originated in a man aged 35 to 55 in good health and CMV-seronegative. Sequenced material: PBMCs. CDR3 loop: CASSSRGQGSYGYTF. The DNA for the CDR3 is TGCGCCAGCAGCTCCCGGGGACAGGGCTCCTATGGCTACACCTTC.